These 10 T cell receptor beta chains were all obtained from the same sample, sequenced in a study of beta chain features in type 1 diabetes. Reverse transcribing all isolated RNA meant expressed TCRB transcripts were sequenced. Here immunoSEQ multiplex PCR was the method, and the copy in TCRdb shows in-frame clones only, minus some. The sample includes under 800,000 clones, roughly a sixth of them seen just once. The sample consisted of naive CD4+ T cells from blood. Source of these receptors: a young man in good health.

The sample holds a few counts of this clone. The J gene is TRBJ2-3, the V gene TRBV7-3; D possibly corresponds to TRBD1 (6 bases). The germline V gene encodes CDR1 SGHTA and CDR2 FQGTGA. V lost 2 bases, J lost 1 base, and 10 bases lay in between. The CDR3 spans 15 residues. DNA for the CDR3: TGTGCCAGCAGCTTAGGACAGTGGCGCACAGATACGCAGTATTTT. Protein sequence: CASSLGQWRTDTQYF.

This clone has a handful of counts. The rearrangement uses TRBV6-1 and TRBJ1-5, with 7 bases matching TRBD1. CDR1 MNHNS and CDR2 SASEGT come from the germline V gene. CDR3 size: 17 residues. J was trimmed by 2 bases and V by 0 bases; bases with no gene match: 7. CDR3 sequence reads: CASSEARQGKGNQPQHF. CDR3 sequence (DNA): TGTGCCAGCAGTGAAGCGAGACAGGGAAAGGGCAATCAGCCCCAGCATTTT.

The rearrangement joins TRBV5-1 to TRBJ2-1; perhaps TRBD2 as D (6 bases). This CDR3 contains 15 residues. Germline values: CDR1 SGHRS, CDR2 YFSETQ. Trimming took 4 bases from V and 0 from J, leaving 11 bases between them. The CDR3 DNA reads as TGCGCCAGCAGCCCTCTGACTAGCTCCTACAATGAGCAGTTCTTC. It encodes CASSPLTSSYNEQFF. The complete variable domain, with remaining parts taken from reference TRBV5-1 and TRBJ2-1, reads KAGVTQTPRYLIKTRGQQVTLSCSPISGHRSVSWYQQTPGQGLQFLFEYFSETQRNKGNFPGRFSGRQFSNSRSEMNVSTLELGDSALYLCASSPLTSSYNEQFFGPGTRLTVL.

The V gene is TRBV10-3, the J gene TRBJ2-4; D remains ambiguous. The CDR3 totals 16 residues. V was clipped by 2 bases and J by 6 bases, with 17 bases between them. CDR1 and CDR2 (germline): ENHRY, SYGVKD. The CDR3, as DNA: TGTGCCATCAGTGAGAAAGGGTTAAGGGCCGTAAACATTCAGTACTTC. This translates into CAISEKGLRAVNIQYF.

The chain combines TRBV5-1 with TRBJ1-2; no reliable D call. The CDR3 spans 17 residues. Germline assignment: CDR1 SGHRS and CDR2 YFSETQ. V was pared by 2 bases and J by 4 bases, with 21 bases between. In nucleotides, the CDR3 is TGCGCCAGCAGCTTCGACCCCTCTCGCCCCTTCAGCTATGGCTACACCTTC. Protein: CASSFDPSRPFSYGYTF.

This clone was picked up a small number of times. The identical CDR3 is also encoded by other nucleotide sequences in the sample. The V and J genes are TRBV7-9 and TRBJ1-1; 9 positions match TRBD1. Trimming at V came to 5 bases and at J to 8 bases, leaving 3 bases not matched to a gene. This CDR3 spans 12 amino acids. Germline assignment: CDR1 SEHNR and CDR2 FQNEAQ (reference sequence). DNA for the CDR3: TGTGCCAGCAGCCGGGGACAGGGAGAAGCTTTCTTT. Translated: CASSRGQGEAFF.

V is TRBV7-9 and J is TRBJ1-1; D remains ambiguous. The V gene's germline CDR1 is SEHNR and CDR2 FQNEAQ (reference sequence). The CDR3 sequence is 14 residues long. With 3 bases removed from V and 7 bases from J, the gap between germline ends came to 15 bases. The CDR3 loop reads CASSFWRGEGEAFF. CDR3 nucleotides: TGTGCCAGCAGCTTCTGGAGAGGTGAGGGTGAAGCTTTCTTT. The variable domain in full, completed from reference TRBV7-9 and TRBJ1-1, reads DTGVSQNPRHKITKRGQNVTFRCDPISEHNRLYWYRQTLGQGPEFLTYFQNEAQLEKSRLLSDRFSAERPKGSFSTLEIQRTEQGDSAMYLCASSFWRGEGEAFFGQGTRLTVV.

The chain links TRBV5-4 to TRBJ2-7; the D gene is possibly TRBD1 (6 bases). Germline V gives CDR1 SGHNT, CDR2 YYREEE (reference sequence). Deletions cut 4 bases from V and 6 bases from J, with 20 bases between. The CDR3 spans 15 residues. This CDR3 reads CASSTKQGPSLEQYF. CDR3 nucleotides: TGTGCCAGCAGCACAAAACAGGGACCCAGTCTCGAGCAGTACTTC.

Here the CDR3 reads CASSLGTWRGYTF. The CDR3 DNA sequence: TGTGCCAGCAGCTTAGGAACCTGGCGTGGCTACACCTTC. The chain links TRBV7-2 to TRBJ1-2; D gene ambiguous. This CDR3 comprises 13 residues. CDR1 and CDR2 from the germline V gene are SGHTA and FQGNSA. Deletions cut 1 base from V and 7 bases from J, with 10 bases between.

The V call is TRBV28, the J call TRBJ2-5, with unresolved D. Germline loops: CDR1 MDHEN, CDR2 SYDVKM. V lost 5 bases to trimming and J lost 5 bases, with 12 bases between them. This CDR3 spans 13 amino acids. The CDR3 DNA sequence: TGTGCCAGCAGTCGACTGGGGTGGGAGACCCAGTACTTC. It is translated as CASSRLGWETQYF.